Shown below are 20 T cell receptor beta chains from a single sample sequenced in a study of response to subunit inactivated influenza vaccine. MiXCR, run by TCRdb on the RT-PCR reads, gives a single entry per CDR3 protein. This sample has around 490,000 distinct CDR3 sequences; less than 10% occur once, and the top ten carry 13%. Sequenced material: PBMCs from blood, taken roughly 24 months after vaccination. The receptor source for this set is a man aged 50-75 years who received an inactivated influenza vaccine.

The gene calls are TRBV5-1 and TRBJ1-4; D remains ambiguous. Trimming pared 4 bases from V and 0 bases from J, leaving 10 bases between. The CDR3 extends over 15 amino acids. Germline V gene data show CDR1 as SGHRS and CDR2 as YFSETQ. The CDR3 region is CASSRNSPTNEKLFF. CDR3 coding DNA: TGCGCCAGCAGCAGAAACAGTCCAACTAATGAAAAACTGTTTTTT.

This clonotype was detected ten times or more. The rearrangement links TRBV4-2 to TRBJ2-2; TRBD1 is a possible D gene (5 bases). The CDR3 contains 14 residues. Germline-derived CDR1 and CDR2 are LGHNA and YNFKEQ. Trimming left V 1 base short and J 6 bases short, with 9 bases between. CDR3: CASSQVQGPGELFF. The CDR3 DNA reads TGTGCCAGCAGCCAAGTGCAGGGCCCCGGGGAGCTGTTTTTT.

This chain links TRBV6-2 or TRBV6-3 with TRBJ1-1, with D possibly TRBD1 on 5 matching bases. Looked up from germline, CDR1 is MNHEY and CDR2 is SVGEGT. Trimming left V 6 bases short and J 4 bases short, with 18 bases between. This CDR3 has 15 amino acids. The CDR3: CASSPLTASGTEAFF. CDR3 DNA sequence: TGTGCCAGCAGCCCCTTGACAGCAAGCGGCACTGAAGCTTTCTTT.

This clonotype was detected only a few times. The chain is built from TRBV20-1 and TRBJ2-2; 10 nucleotides align to TRBD1. The CDR3 length is 14 residues. Germline trimming cut 5 bases from V and 6 bases from J; bases unmatched to any gene: 6. CDR1 is DFQATT, CDR2 SNEGSKA, per germline (reference sequence). The CDR3 here is CSAPDRGVSGELFF. The CDR3 DNA sequence: TGCAGTGCTCCGGACAGGGGGGTTTCCGGGGAGCTGTTTTTT.

This clonotype appeared a few times. The chain employs TRBV12-3 or TRBV12-4 and TRBJ2-3; 9 bases map to TRBD1. The CDR3 totals 14 residues. The trim removed 3 bases at V and 4 bases at J, leaving 2 bases unmatched. The CDR3 DNA reads as TGTGCCAGCAGTTTTACAGGGGGCGCAGATACGCAGTATTTT. Translation gives CASSFTGGADTQYF.

Many counts were recorded for this clonotype. The chain joins TRBV27 to TRBJ1-5; D is unresolved. V was pared by 2 bases and J by 3 bases, with 8 bases between. The CDR3 totals 14 residues. Per germline, CDR1 MNHEY and CDR2 SMNVEV (reference sequence). Written as DNA, the CDR3 is TGTGCCAGCAGTTTAGGGCCCTACAATCAGCCCCAGCATTTT. It is translated as CASSLGPYNQPQHF.

This chain uses TRBV5-6 with TRBJ2-2; 9 bases are shared with TRBD1. The CDR3 loop spans 16 amino acids. Germline CDR1 SGHDT, CDR2 YYEEEE. Trimming at V came to 4 bases and at J to 6 bases, leaving 10 bases not matched to a gene. The CDR3 spells CASSDLGQGLSGELFF. The CDR3 nucleotides read TGTGCCAGCAGCGACCTCGGACAGGGGTTATCCGGGGAGCTGTTTTTT.

This clonotype appeared many times. The chain couples TRBV3-1 to TRBJ2-7; tentatively, D is TRBD1 or TRBD2 (5 bases each). From germline, CDR1 is LGHDT and CDR2 YNNKEL (reference sequence). CDR3 length: 15 residues. Trimming left V 4 bases short and J 2 bases short, with 15 bases between. As DNA, the CDR3 is TGTGCCAGCAGCCCACAGGAGCTGGGGGCCTACGAGCAGTACTTC. Protein: CASSPQELGAYEQYF.

The genes are TRBV6-2 or TRBV6-3 and TRBJ1-6; TRBD1 matches at 7 bases. The CDR3 contains 19 residues. Germline V gene lookup returns CDR1 MNHEY and CDR2 SVGEGT. V was clipped by 2 bases and J by 8 bases; unmatched bases: 18. This chain's CDR3 is CASSYGTKSLHRGDSPLHF. The CDR3 nucleotides read TGTGCCAGCAGTTACGGAACCAAATCTCTTCACAGGGGAGATTCACCCCTCCACTTT.

This rearrangement joins TRBV4-2 to TRBJ1-5; TRBD1 matches at 12 bases. With V trimmed by 5 bases and J by 5 bases, 4 bases remained unmatched. CDR1 is LGHNA, CDR2 YNFKEQ, per germline. This CDR3 has 15 residues. The chain's CDR3 is CASSARDRGHQPQHF. The CDR3 region has the DNA TGTGCCAGCAGCGCCCGGGACAGGGGGCATCAGCCCCAGCATTTT.

This clonotype turned up a few times. The V gene is TRBV12-3 or TRBV12-4, the J gene TRBJ1-6, with no clear D. The CDR3 length is 13 residues. V lost 0 bases, J lost 7 bases, and 4 bases lay in between. The CDR3 reads CASSLAENSPLHF. The CDR3, as DNA: TGTGCCAGCAGTTTAGCGGAGAATTCACCCCTCCACTTT.

This clonotype has a count of ten or more. This chain connects TRBV5-1 to TRBJ2-1, with D perhaps matching TRBD1 (6 bases). Germline loops: CDR1 SGHRS, CDR2 YFSETQ. This CDR3 is built from 21 residues. Trimming cost V 0 bases and J 4 bases, with 29 bases left between them. CDR3 in DNA: TGCGCCAGCAGCTTGGCCTTTCAATCAGGGGTTCTCGGAAGGTTTTACAATGAGCAGTTCTTC. As protein: CASSLAFQSGVLGRFYNEQFF.

This clonotype was seen a few times. The chain employs TRBV6-1 and TRBJ2-6; no firm D call. CDR3 length: 15 residues. Germline values: CDR1 MNHNS, CDR2 SASEGT. V lost 6 bases and J lost 0, with 9 bases in between. The CDR3 region is CASSDHSSGANVLTF. In DNA form, the CDR3 reads TGTGCCAGCAGCGACCACAGCTCTGGGGCCAACGTCCTGACTTTC.

Only a few counts were recorded for this clonotype. The CDR3 DNA sequence: TGTGCCAGCAGCCAGGGGGACAGCGTGGGAAACTACGAGCAGTACTTC. Amino acid sequence: CASSQGDSVGNYEQYF. J is TRBJ2-7 and V is TRBV4-2, with 7 bases aligning to TRBD1. Germline V lookup: CDR1 LGHNA, CDR2 YNFKEQ. V lost 3 bases, J lost 3 bases, and 11 bases stayed unmatched. The CDR3 consists of 16 residues.

The chain has TRBV24-1 and TRBJ1-4; TRBD1 matches at 8 bases. This CDR3 contains 16 residues. Trimming at V came to 7 bases and at J to 5 bases, leaving 11 bases not matched to a gene. Per germline, CDR1 KGHDR and CDR2 SFDVKD. The CDR3 DNA reads TGTGCCACCAGCCCCGGCGGGACAGGAGGGAATGAAAAACTGTTTTTT. It yields the protein CATSPGGTGGNEKLFF.

This rearrangement joins TRBV6-1 to TRBJ2-7; D gene unclear. The CDR3 is made up of 13 amino acids. Germline CDR1 MNHNS, CDR2 SASEGT. V lost 7 bases to trimming and J lost 5 bases, with 15 bases between them. The DNA of the CDR3 is TGTGCCAGCATCAGCCCCCACGGTCACGAGCAGTACTTC. Its protein is CASISPHGHEQYF.

This clonotype was counted at least ten times. The chain links TRBV5-1 to TRBJ1-2; 10 bases line up with TRBD1. Trimming at V came to 4 bases and at J to 2 bases, leaving 2 bases not matched to a gene. The germline CDR1 and CDR2 sequences are SGHRS and YFSETQ. This CDR3 comprises 14 residues. The CDR3 nucleotides are TGCGCCAGCAGCCGGACAGGGGGAAACTATGGCTACACCTTC. It yields the protein CASSRTGGNYGYTF.

This chain joins TRBV6-1 and TRBJ1-2; D possibly corresponds to TRBD1 (6 bases). Trimming left V 5 bases short and J 8 bases short, with 21 bases between. The CDR3 contains 15 residues. The V gene's germline CDR1 is MNHNS and CDR2 SASEGT. CDR3 coding DNA: TGTGCCAGCAGTCAACGGCGGGATAGTGGGGGCGGCTACACCTTC. Its translation is CASSQRRDSGGGYTF.

Only a few counts were recorded for this clonotype. The CDR3 reads CAISISGSRTGELFF. CDR3 nucleotides: TGTGCCATCAGTATTAGCGGGAGTAGGACCGGGGAGCTGTTTTTT. The rearrangement links TRBV10-3 to TRBJ2-2; TRBD2 matches 9 bases. The CDR3 covers 15 residues. The germline gives CDR1 ENHRY, CDR2 SYGVKD. The ends lost 5 bases at V and 5 bases at J; junction bases unmatched: 6.

Only a few counts were recorded for this clonotype. V gene TRBV24-1 combines with J gene TRBJ1-5; D not certain. The CDR3 has 15 residues. The V gene's germline CDR1 is KGHDR and CDR2 SFDVKD. Deletions cut 2 bases from V and 2 bases from J, with 9 bases between. CDR3 nucleotides: TGTGCCACCAGTGATTCCCCCAATGGCAATCAGCCCCAGCATTTT. This sequence encodes CATSDSPNGNQPQHF.